The subject of this entry is one TCR beta chain. This clonotype has a count of ten or more. Its binding antigen is unknown. No per-base quality is available; no much larger clone lies one base away. Any patient with an uncontrolled infection, another autoimmune disease, pregnancy or lactation was excluded. Diagnoses were based on clinical symptoms, serum thyroxine and TRAb, thyroid ultrasound and orbital computed tomography. Total RNA was extracted using Trizol reagent, and RNA quality was assessed on an Agilent 2100 Bioanalyzer. The data belong to a study of T cells in Graves' hyperthyroidism and ophthalmopathy (dated by TCRdb to the late 2010s). Notes on the research overall: A discovery cohort of approximately 97 patients, about 44 with Graves' ophthalmopathy and approximately 60 with stable Graves' hyperthyroidism, was used to find distinguishing TCR V-J signatures. According to the paper, TCR Vbeta CDR3 sequencing was carried out on more than 120 peripheral blood samples, which came from 40 to 45 ophthalmopathy, 80 or so hyperthyroidism and about 17 progressor patients. Following sampling, methimazole starting at 30 mg daily was given to hyperthyroidism patients, and high-dose intravenous methylprednisolone was given to ophthalmopathy patients. The 75 to 100 discovery patients were randomly split 7:3 into training and test sets. Thyroid tissue and blood T-cell repertoires from six Graves' hyperthyroidism patients were also compared in the study. An independent validation cohort of fewer than 20 hyperthyroidism patients and 17 patients who later progressed to ophthalmopathy tested prospective prediction of ophthalmopathy. General findings and caveats noted by the study authors: Ophthalmopathy was separated from stable hyperthyroidism by a 13 V-J signature model, with over 85% sensitivity and 81% to 83% specificity obtained in cross-validation and 80%/75% obtained in testing. No statistical method was used to fix the sample size in advance, and group allocation was not hidden from the investigators. During validation, the model predicted progression to ophthalmopathy a median of around six months ahead of onset, with around 70% sensitivity and 72% to 80% specificity. Most expanded thyroid clonotypes (frequency above 0.001) were also found in blood, which suggests that blood repertoires may mirror thyroid immune responses.

Trimming takes 6 bases from V and 1 base from J, and the germline ends sit 12 bases apart. As encoded in the germline V gene, CDR1 is SGHAT while CDR2 is FQNNGV. From the cysteine through the phenylalanine, the CDR3 covers 14 amino acids. CDR3 DNA is the only sequence kept; it has 42 bases, read in frame from the first base. The TCR beta CDR3 regions were amplified from RNA transcripts. The TCR CDR3 was subjected to a first round of RT-PCR using the HTBI primer set and the Qiagen OneStep RT-PCR kit. Libraries were constructed in a second round of multiplex PCR, after which size selection and purification were performed. Paired-end sequencing of the libraries was performed with 100 bp reads on an Illumina HiSeq2000. The authors processed their data as follows. SOAPnuke was used to process the raw data, with reads discarded if the reads contained adapters or uncalled bases, had a mean Phred below 15, or lacked an exact constant-primer or identifier match. High-quality paired reads were merged using COPE v1.2.5, and each unique nucleotide sequence was defined as a clonotype. Clonotypes were aligned to IMGT TRBV, TRBD and TRBJ reference segments using MiTCR v1.1. The analysis was restricted to V-J combinations with a frequency above 0.0001, which together covered roughly 99% of the repertoires. The TCS score was defined as F50 (clonal expansion) divided by E x V (chaos), with BLOSUM62-based TCRdist calculated between CDR3 peptides within each V-J. Welch's t-statistics and random forest reduced roughly 500 V-J features to roughly 13, which were used in a naive Bayes classifier (R e1071). Thyroid-blood repertoire similarity was quantified with the Morisita-Horn index. TCRdb passed the public sequencing reads through fastp at Q25 and MiXCR, retaining productive beta sequences. Each record represents a unique CDR3 protein, reported with the most common genes and DNA among its rows. In this record, the V and J calls reflect TCRdb's handling and not the investigators' own analysis. The sample profile shows a few hundred thousand distinct CDR3 sequences; about half of them were found once. The ten largest make up around 17% of the sample.

The rearranged chain carries TRBV11-2 and TRBJ1-1; too little of a D gene remains to name it. This receptor was identified in an adult woman with Graves' disease, either hyperthyroidism or ophthalmopathy (not recorded which). The sample consisted of peripheral blood or thyroid tissue (not recorded which). The nucleotide sequence is given as TGTGCCAGCAGAGTTGTGATAGGGAACACTGAAGCTTTCTTT. This translates into CASRVVIGNTEAFF.